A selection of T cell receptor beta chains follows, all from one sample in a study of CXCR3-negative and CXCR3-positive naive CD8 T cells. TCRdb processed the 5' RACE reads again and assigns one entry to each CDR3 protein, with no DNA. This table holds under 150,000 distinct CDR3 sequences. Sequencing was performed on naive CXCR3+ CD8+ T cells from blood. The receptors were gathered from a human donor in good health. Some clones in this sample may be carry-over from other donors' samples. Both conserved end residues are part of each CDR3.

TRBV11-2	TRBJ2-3	CASSPPLSGRSAITDTQYF
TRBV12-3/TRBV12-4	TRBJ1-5	CASSFASYQPQHF
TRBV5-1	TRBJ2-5	CASSYGGGALETQYF
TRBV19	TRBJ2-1	CASTSGINEQFF
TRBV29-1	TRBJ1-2	CSVLKEDYGYTF
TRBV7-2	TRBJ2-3	CASSSPPLAGGPSDTQYF
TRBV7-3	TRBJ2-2	CASSLFGGMDYTGELFF
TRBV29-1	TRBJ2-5	CSVATPGTEETQYF
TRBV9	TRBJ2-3	CASTGAGETDTQYF
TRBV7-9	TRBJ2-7	CASSFRDHPYEQYF
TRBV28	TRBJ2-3	CASSLLISSTDTQYF
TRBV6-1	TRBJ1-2	CASSEQGQNYGYTF
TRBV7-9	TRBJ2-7	CASSSPLSYEQYF
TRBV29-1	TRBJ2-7	CSILPGTSDEQYF
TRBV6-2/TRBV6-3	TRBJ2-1	CASSASFNEQFF
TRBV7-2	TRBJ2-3	CASSPISGGATDTQYF
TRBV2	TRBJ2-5	CAASPGAQETQYF
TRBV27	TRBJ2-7	CASSERESSYEQYF
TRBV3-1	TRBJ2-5	CASSQLAGALETQYF
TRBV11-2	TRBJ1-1	CASSLAGWTEAFF
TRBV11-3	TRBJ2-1	CASRPSEGDEQFF
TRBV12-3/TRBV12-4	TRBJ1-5	CASSSAEVGQANDQPQHF
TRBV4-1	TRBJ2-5	CASSRVLGEETQYF
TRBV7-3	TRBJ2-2	CASSLISQGPFRELFF
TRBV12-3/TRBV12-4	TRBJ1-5	CASSLAAHNQPQHF
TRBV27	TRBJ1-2	CASSLAPTTDPWTVNYGYTF
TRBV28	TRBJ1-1	CASSFPPGGGAEAFF
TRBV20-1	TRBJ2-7	CSARETRDHEQYF
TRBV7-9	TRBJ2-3	CASSSPGEDFTDTQYF
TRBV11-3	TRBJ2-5	CASSLGSQETQYF
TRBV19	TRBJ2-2	CASSIFTGELFF
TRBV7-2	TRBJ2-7	CASSPGSVGYEQYF
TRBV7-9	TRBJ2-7	CASSPGAGSYEQYF
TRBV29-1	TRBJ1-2	CSVASARDYGYTF
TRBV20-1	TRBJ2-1	CSAINPGLAGQVEEFF
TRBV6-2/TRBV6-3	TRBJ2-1	CASRTNNEQFF
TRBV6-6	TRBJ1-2	CASSPWGQGQADGYTF
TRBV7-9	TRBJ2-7	CASRAGTGPLEEQYF
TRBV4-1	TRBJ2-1	CASSVGSSYNEQFF
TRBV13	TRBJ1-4	CASRGQTNEKLFF
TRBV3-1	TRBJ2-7	CASSPMNLAIAGNEQYF
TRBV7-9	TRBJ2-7	CASSLVLAAAYEQYF
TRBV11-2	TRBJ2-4	CASRSLLAGGPGIQYF
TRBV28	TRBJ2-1	CASSLRRVDEQFF
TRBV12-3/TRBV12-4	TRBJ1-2	CASSWVNYGYTF
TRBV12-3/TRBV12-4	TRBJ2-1	CASSSSSGRGRATYNEQFF
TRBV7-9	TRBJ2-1	CASSLSTGGPYNEQFF
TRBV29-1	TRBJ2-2	CSVRTSGWVVDTGELFF